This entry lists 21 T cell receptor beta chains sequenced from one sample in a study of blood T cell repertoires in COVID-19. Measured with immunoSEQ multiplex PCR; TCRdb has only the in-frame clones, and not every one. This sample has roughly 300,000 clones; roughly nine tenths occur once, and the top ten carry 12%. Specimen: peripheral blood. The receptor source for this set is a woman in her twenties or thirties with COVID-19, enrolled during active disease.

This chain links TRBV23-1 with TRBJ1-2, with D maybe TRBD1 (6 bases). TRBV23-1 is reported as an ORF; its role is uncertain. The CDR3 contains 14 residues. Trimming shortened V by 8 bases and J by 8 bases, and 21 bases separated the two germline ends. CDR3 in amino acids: CASSLGATRLGYTF. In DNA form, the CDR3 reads TGCGCCAGCTCCCTGGGGGCCACCCGTCTGGGCTACACCTTC.

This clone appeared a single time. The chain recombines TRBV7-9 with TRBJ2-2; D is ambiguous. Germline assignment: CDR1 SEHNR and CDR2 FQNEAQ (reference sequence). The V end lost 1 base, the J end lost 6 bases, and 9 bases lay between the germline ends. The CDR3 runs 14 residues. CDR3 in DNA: TGTGCCAGCAGCTTAGGGAGAAGCCCCGGGGAGCTGTTTTTT. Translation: CASSLGRSPGELFF.

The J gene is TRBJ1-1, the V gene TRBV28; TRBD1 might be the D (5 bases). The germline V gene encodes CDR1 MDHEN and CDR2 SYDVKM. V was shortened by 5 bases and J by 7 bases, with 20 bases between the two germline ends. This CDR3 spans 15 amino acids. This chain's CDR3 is CASSPPALGGGEAFF. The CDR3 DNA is TGTGCCAGCAGTCCCCCGGCCCTGGGGGGAGGTGAAGCTTTCTTT.

CDR3 bases: TGCGCCAGCAGCCAAGCCGCGTACCAAGAGACCCAGTACTTC. Translation gives CASSQAAYQETQYF. The V and J genes are TRBV4-1 and TRBJ2-5; D is unresolved. Trimming removed 1 base from V and 0 bases from J, with 6 bases in between. The CDR3 runs 14 residues. CDR1 MGHRA and CDR2 YSYEKL come from the germline V gene.

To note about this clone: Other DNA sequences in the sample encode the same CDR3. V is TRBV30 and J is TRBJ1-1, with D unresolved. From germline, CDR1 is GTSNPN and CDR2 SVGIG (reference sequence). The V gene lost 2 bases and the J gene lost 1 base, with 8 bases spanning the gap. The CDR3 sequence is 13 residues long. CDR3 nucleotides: TGTGCCTGGAGTCGTCAGTCGAACACTGAAGCTTTCTTT. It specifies CAWSRQSNTEAFF.

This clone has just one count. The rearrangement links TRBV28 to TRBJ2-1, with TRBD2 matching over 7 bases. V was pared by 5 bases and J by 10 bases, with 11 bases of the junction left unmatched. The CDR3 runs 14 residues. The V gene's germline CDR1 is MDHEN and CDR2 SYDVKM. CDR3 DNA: TGTGCCAGCAGTCCGGCTAGCGGCCCTCGGGAGCAGTTCTTC. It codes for CASSPASGPREQFF.

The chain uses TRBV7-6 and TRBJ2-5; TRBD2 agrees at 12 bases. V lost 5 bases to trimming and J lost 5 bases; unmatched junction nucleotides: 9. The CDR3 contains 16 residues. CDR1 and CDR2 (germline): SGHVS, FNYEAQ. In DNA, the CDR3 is TGTGCCAGCAGCCCCTCCACTAGCGGGGGGTGGGAGACCCAGTACTTC. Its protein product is CASSPSTSGGWETQYF.

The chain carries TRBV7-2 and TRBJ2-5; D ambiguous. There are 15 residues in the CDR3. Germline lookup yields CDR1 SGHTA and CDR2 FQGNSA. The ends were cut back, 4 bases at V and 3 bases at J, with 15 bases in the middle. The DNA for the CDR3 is TGTGCCAGCAGCTCACAGACCCGGTTCGAAGAGACCCAGTACTTC. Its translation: CASSSQTRFEETQYF.

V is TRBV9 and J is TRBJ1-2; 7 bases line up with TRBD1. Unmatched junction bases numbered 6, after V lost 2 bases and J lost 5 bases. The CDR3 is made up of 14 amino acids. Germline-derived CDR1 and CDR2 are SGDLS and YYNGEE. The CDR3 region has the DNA TGTGCCAGCAGCGTTGAACAGGGGAATTATGGCTACACCTTC. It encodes CASSVEQGNYGYTF.

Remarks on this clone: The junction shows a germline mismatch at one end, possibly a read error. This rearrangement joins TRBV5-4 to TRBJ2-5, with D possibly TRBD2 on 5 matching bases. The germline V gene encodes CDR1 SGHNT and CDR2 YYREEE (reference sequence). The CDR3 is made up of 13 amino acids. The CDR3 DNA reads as TGTGCCAGCAGATTGGACTTTCAAGAGACCCAGTACTTC. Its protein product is CASRLDFQETQYF.

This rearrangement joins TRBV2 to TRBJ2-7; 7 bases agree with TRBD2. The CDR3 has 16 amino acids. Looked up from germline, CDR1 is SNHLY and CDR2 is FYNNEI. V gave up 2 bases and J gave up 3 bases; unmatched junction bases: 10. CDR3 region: CASSENWGGPNYEQYF. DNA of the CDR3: TGTGCCAGCAGTGAAAACTGGGGGGGACCGAACTACGAGCAGTACTTC.

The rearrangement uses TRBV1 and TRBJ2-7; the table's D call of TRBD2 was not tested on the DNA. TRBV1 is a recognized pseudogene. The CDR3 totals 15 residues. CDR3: CTSSPPGSGSYEQYF. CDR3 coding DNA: TGCACCAGCAGCCCACCCGGCAGCGGCTCCTACGAGCAGTACTTC.

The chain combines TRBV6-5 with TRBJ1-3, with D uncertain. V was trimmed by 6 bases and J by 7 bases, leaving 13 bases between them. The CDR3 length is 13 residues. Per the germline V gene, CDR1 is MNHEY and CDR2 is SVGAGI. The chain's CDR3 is CASRGDGRNTIYF. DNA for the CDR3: TGTGCCAGCAGGGGAGACGGCAGGAACACCATATATTTT.

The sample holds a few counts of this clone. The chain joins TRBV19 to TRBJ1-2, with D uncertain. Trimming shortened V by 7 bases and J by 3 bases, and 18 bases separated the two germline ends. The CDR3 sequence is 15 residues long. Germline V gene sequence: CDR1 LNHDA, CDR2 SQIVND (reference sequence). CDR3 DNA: TGTGCCAGTAACCTAAACCCCTTGCGAGACTATGGCTACACCTTC. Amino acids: CASNLNPLRDYGYTF.

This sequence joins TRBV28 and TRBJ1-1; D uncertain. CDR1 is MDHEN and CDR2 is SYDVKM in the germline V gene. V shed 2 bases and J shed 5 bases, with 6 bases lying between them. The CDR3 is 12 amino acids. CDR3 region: CASSLPGTEAFF. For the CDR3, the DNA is TGTGCCAGCAGTTTACCGGGGACTGAAGCTTTCTTT.

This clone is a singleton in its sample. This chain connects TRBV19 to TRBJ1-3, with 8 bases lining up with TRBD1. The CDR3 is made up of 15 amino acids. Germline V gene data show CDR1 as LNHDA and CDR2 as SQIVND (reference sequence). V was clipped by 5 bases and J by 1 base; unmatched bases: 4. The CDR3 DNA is TGTGCCAGTAGTGTCCGGGACAGGTCTGGAAACACCATATATTTT. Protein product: CASSVRDRSGNTIYF.

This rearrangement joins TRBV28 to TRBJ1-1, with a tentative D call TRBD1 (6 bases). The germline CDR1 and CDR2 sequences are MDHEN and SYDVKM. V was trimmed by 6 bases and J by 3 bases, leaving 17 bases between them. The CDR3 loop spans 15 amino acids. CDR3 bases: TGTGCCAGCAGCCGACCCGCCAGGGGATACACTGAAGCTTTCTTT. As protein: CASSRPARGYTEAFF.

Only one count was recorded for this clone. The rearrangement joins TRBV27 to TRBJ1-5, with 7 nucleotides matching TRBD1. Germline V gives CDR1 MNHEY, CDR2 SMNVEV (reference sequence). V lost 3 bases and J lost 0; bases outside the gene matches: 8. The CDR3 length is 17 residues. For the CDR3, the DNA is TGTGCCAGCAGTTTCCTACAGGGGTTATATAGCAATCAGCCCCAGCATTTT. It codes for CASSFLQGLYSNQPQHF.

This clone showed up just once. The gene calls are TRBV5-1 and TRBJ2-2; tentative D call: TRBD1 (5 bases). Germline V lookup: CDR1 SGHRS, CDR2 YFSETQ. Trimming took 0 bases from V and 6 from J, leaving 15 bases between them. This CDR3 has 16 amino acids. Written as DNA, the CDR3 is TGCGCCAGCAGCTTGGCTGGCCCCCTCAGGGCCGGGGAGCTGTTTTTT. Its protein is CASSLAGPLRAGELFF.

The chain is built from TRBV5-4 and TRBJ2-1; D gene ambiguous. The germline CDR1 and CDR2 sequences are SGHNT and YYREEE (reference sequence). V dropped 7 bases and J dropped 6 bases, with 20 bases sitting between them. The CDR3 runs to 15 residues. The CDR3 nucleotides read TGTGCCAGCGCGAAATTCGGGTCGCTTCCCAATGAGCAGTTCTTC. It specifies CASAKFGSLPNEQFF.

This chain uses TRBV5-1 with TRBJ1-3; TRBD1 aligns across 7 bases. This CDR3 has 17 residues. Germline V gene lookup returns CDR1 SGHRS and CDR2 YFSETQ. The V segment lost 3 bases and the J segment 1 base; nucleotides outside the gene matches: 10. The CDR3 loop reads CASSYHRGPQSGNTIYF. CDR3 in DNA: TGCGCCAGCAGCTATCACAGGGGACCTCAATCTGGAAACACCATATATTTT.